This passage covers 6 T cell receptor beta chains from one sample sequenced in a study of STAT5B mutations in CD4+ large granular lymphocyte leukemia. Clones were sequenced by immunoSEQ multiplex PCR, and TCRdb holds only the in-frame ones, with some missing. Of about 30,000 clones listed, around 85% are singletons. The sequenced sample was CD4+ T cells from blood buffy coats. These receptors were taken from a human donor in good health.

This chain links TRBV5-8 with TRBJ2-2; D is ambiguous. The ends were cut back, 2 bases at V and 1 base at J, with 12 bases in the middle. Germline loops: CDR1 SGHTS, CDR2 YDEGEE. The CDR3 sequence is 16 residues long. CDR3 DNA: TGTGCCAGCAGCTTAGCCACCGACTGGAACACCGGGGAGCTGTTTTTT. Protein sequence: CASSLATDWNTGELFF.

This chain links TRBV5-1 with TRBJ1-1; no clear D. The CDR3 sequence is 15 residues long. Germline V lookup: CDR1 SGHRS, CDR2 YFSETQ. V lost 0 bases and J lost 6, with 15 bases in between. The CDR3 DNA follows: TGCGCCAGCAGCTTGGACGGGCGGGCAGCATCTGAAGCTTTCTTT. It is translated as CASSLDGRAASEAFF.

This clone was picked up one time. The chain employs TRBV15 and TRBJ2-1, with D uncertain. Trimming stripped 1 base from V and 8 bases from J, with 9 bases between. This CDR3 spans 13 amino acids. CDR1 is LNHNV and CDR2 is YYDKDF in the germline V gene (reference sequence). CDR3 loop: CATSRGGGDEQFF. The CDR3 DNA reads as TGTGCCACCAGCAGAGGGGGTGGAGATGAGCAGTTCTTC.

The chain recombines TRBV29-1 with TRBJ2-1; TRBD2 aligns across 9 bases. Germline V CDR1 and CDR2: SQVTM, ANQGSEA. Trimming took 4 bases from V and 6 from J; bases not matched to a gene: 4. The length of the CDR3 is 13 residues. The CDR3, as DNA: TGCAGCGTTGTTGCGGGGGGGGGCAATGAGCAGTTCTTC. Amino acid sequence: CSVVAGGGNEQFF.

DNA for the CDR3: TGTGCCAGCAGCTTGGGTGGGCCGTCGTACACAGATACGCAGTATTTT. This gives the protein CASSLGGPSYTDTQYF. The chain uses TRBV5-4 and TRBJ2-3; D unresolved. This CDR3 is 16 amino acids long. CDR1 SGHNT and CDR2 YYREEE come from the germline V gene (reference sequence). V was clipped by 0 bases and J by 2 bases, with 13 bases between them. The full variable domain, its missing parts supplied by reference TRBV5-4 and TRBJ2-3, is ETGVTQSPTHLIKTRGQQVTLRCSSQSGHNTVSWYQQALGQGPQFIFQYYREEENGRGNFPPRFSGLQFPNYSSELNVNALELDDSALYLCASSLGGPSYTDTQYFGPGTRLTVL.

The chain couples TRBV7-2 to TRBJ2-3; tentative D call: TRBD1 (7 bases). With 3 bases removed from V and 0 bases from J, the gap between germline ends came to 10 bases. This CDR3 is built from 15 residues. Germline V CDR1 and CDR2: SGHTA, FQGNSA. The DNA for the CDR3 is TGTGCCAGCAGCTTTGCGGGACAGAGCACAGATACGCAGTATTTT. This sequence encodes CASSFAGQSTDTQYF.